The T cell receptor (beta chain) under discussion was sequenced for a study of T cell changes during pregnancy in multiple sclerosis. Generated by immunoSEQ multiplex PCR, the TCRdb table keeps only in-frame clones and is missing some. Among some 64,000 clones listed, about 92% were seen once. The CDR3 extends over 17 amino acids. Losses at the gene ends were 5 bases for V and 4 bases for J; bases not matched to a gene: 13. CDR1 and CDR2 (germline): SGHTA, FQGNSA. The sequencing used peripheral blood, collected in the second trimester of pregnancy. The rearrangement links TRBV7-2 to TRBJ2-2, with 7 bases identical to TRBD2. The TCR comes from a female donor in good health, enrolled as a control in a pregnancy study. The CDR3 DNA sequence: TGTGCCAGCAGCCTAGGGCCTGGCGGGAGCGGCACCGGGGAGCTGTTTTTT. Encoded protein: CASSLGPGGSGTGELFF. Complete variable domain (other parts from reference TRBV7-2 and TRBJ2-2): GAGVSQSPSNKVTEKGKDVELRCDPISGHTALYWYRQSLGQGLEFLIYFQGNSAPDKSGLPSDRFSAERTGGSVSTLTIQRTQQEDSAVYLCASSLGPGGSGTGELFFGEGSRLTVL.